This passage covers 8 T cell receptor beta chains from one sample sequenced in a study of identical twins. TCRdb used MiXCR to reprocess the 5' RACE reads, holding one entry per CDR3 protein. Among about 570,000 distinct CDR3 sequences listed, 9% to 10% were seen once. A further study also used this sample, focusing on yellow fever vaccine responses in identical twins.

The specimen sequenced was PBMCs. The receptor source for this set is a woman under 30 in good health.

This clonotype was recorded a few times. The chain uses TRBV20-1 and TRBJ2-3; possibly TRBD2 for D (5 bases). In germline, CDR1 is DFQATT, CDR2 SNEGSKA (reference sequence). Trimming stripped 3 bases from V and 6 bases from J, with 19 bases between. The CDR3 extends over 15 amino acids. The CDR3 sequence: CSARASGWADDTQYF. In DNA form, the CDR3 reads TGCAGTGCTAGGGCGTCGGGGTGGGCAGACGATACGCAGTATTTT.

This clonotype was recorded once. The chain has TRBV27 and TRBJ2-1, with D perhaps given as TRBD1 or TRBD2 (5 bases each). Germline V gene data show CDR1 as MNHEY and CDR2 as SMNVEV (reference sequence). The germline V and J ends were trimmed by 4 bases and 4 bases, with 20 bases remaining between them. The CDR3 length is 17 residues. CDR3 in amino acids: CASSSPSPGSGYNEQFF. CDR3 DNA: TGTGCCAGCAGTTCGCCCTCCCCAGGGTCGGGGTACAATGAGCAGTTCTTC.

In this sample, this clonotype turned up many times. This chain links TRBV29-1 with TRBJ1-4, with D tentatively TRBD1 (5 bases). The V end lost 4 bases, the J end lost 2 bases, and 11 bases lay between the germline ends. The length of the CDR3 is 14 residues. CDR1 is SQVTM, CDR2 ANQGSEA, per germline. The CDR3 DNA reads TGCAGCGTTGGAGTGGGGCCGACTAATGAAAAACTGTTTTTT. This translates into CSVGVGPTNEKLFF.

V is TRBV4-3 and J is TRBJ2-1; TRBD2 might be the D (6 bases). From germline, CDR1 is LGHNA and CDR2 YSLEER. Trimming pared 0 bases from V and 8 bases from J, leaving 17 bases between. The CDR3 totals 16 residues. DNA for the CDR3: TGCGCCAGCAGCCAAGATCGTAGGCCGGGGGTCGATGAGCAGTTCTTC. As protein: CASSQDRRPGVDEQFF.

This clonotype has more than one count but fewer than ten. V is TRBV27 and J is TRBJ1-2, with TRBD1 matching 7 bases. Germline loops: CDR1 MNHEY, CDR2 SMNVEV (reference sequence). CDR3 length: 13 residues. V was pared by 7 bases and J by 4 bases, with 6 bases of the junction left unmatched. This CDR3 reads CASTKEGAYGYTF. In DNA, the CDR3 is TGTGCCAGCACCAAGGAGGGGGCCTATGGCTACACCTTC.

The CDR3 loop reads CSARAGNIQYF. DNA of the CDR3: TGCAGTGCTAGGGCAGGGAACATTCAGTACTTC. This chain joins TRBV20-1 and TRBJ2-4, with a weak D call TRBD1 (5 bases). The germline gives CDR1 DFQATT, CDR2 SNEGSKA (reference sequence). This CDR3 region has 11 residues. The V end was cut by 3 bases, the J end by 7 bases, with 7 bases between.

This clonotype has more than one count but fewer than ten. This chain links TRBV5-1 with TRBJ2-5, with D uncertain. Germline assignment: CDR1 SGHRS and CDR2 YFSETQ. The V and J ends lost 0 bases and 5 bases respectively, with 11 bases between them. The CDR3 is 14 amino acids. Here the CDR3 reads CASSLDVTTETQYF. CDR3 DNA sequence: TGCGCCAGCAGCTTGGATGTAACGACGGAGACCCAGTACTTC.

The DNA for the CDR3 is TGTGCCAGCAGGTCAAAGCGGGGGAGCTCCTACAATGAGCAGTTCTTC. Translated, it gives CASRSKRGSSYNEQFF. The chain combines TRBV5-6 with TRBJ2-1; 8 nucleotides line up with TRBD2. The V gene's germline CDR1 is SGHDT and CDR2 YYEEEE. This CDR3 is built from 16 residues. With 5 bases clipped from V and 0 bases from J, the junction kept 7 bases outside the gene matches. Variable domain in full (rest from reference TRBV5-6 and TRBJ2-1): DAGVTQSPTHLIKTRGQQVTLRCSPKSGHDTVSWYQQALGQGPQFIFQYYEEEERQRGNFPDRFSGHQFPNYSSELNVNALLLGDSALYLCASRSKRGSSYNEQFFGPGTRLTVL.